This T cell receptor (beta chain) was captured in a study of blood T cell repertoires in COVID-19 (dated by TCRdb to about 2020). Study-wide context: The collaborator samples originated in the United States, Italy and Spain and spanned the acute and convalescent phases of COVID-19. The prospective study material was composed of cDNA or gDNA derived from T cells, B-cell-depleted T cells, or PBMCs. Subjects who had been exposed to COVID-19, were actively infected with it, or had recovered from it provided the deeply sampled blood TCRbeta repertoires that made up the dataset. A freely available public database, intended as a resource for researchers studying the immune response to SARS-CoV-2, is where the repertoires were released. The samples were drawn from the first 160 participants of the ongoing ImmuneRACE study and from more than 1,000 subjects provided by 6 global collaborators. A de-identified subject ID, COVID-19 status, age in years and sex were almost always included in the sample metadata. Where available, HLA class I and class II types were taken from metadata supplied by the sample provider and were not determined by assay-based typing.

On the study overall, not on this receptor specifically: The quantity of clinical and demographic metadata differed by source and by participant and was supplied without curation.

The immunoSEQ Assay, a bias-controlled multiplex PCR, was used to amplify TCRbeta CDR3 regions from genomic DNA. The authors' pipeline ran thus. The number of nucleated cells in each sample was estimated by amplification of reference gene primers within the assay. To quantify the absolute abundance of each unique TCRbeta CDR3 rearrangement, sequence reads were collapsed and filtered. For each sample, productive Simpson clonality was calculated by taking the square root of Simpson's diversity index across productive rearrangements. TCRdb holds this immuneACCESS table with in-frame rearrangements only. Some clones are missing; in checked studies, unresolved V genes explain under half, and the rest has no known cause. V and J calls and clone size come straight from that table; D and trimming were deduced from the DNA. The sample includes around 280,000 clones, with 87% observed a single time. Together, the top ten hold 6% to 6.5% of the sample.

In the prospective study, participants were about 18 to 95 years old, resided in 24 geographic areas of the United States, and were enrolled through a virtual design. In the prospective study, participants were assigned to cohorts based on the clinical history participants reported in a screening survey and a study questionnaire. Recovered participants in ImmuneRACE Cohort 3 were defined as having two consecutive negative NP/OP PCR tests, clearance from a healthcare professional, or resolution of symptoms. In the prospective study, mobile phlebotomists collected whole blood, serum and a nasopharyngeal or oropharyngeal swab from each participant. Participants in the prospective study had the option to provide additional blood draws and questionnaires over a roughly 2-month period. Prospective study blood samples were shipped either frozen or at room temperature before DNA extraction. The table lists this clone with a few counts. Its antigen is still unknown. No base quality values were provided; no much bigger clone lies one nucleotide off.

The germline V gene specifies SGDLS as CDR1 and YYNGEE as CDR2. From the cysteine through the phenylalanine, the CDR3 covers 14 amino acids. The read is trimmed to its CDR3 DNA, 42 bases read in frame from base 1. V is shortened by 0 bases, J by 0 bases, and the region joining them spans 4 bases. The receptor chain draws on TRBV9 and TRBJ2-1, with the D gene call left open. This TCR was sampled from a woman aged 35 to 49 who had recovered from COVID-19. The sequencing input was PBMCs or T cells enriched from blood (not recorded which). The DNA sequence is TGTGCCAGCAGCGTAGGCAGCTCCTACAATGAGCAGTTCTTC. The resulting protein is CASSVGSSYNEQFF. With all but the CDR3 taken from the reference TRBV9 and TRBJ2-1 genes, the full variable domain is: DSGVTQTPKHLITATGQRVTLRCSPRSGDLSVYWYQQSLDQGLQFLIQYYNGEERAKGNILERFSAQQFPDLHSELNLSSLELGDSALYFCASSVGSSYNEQFFGPGTRLTVL.